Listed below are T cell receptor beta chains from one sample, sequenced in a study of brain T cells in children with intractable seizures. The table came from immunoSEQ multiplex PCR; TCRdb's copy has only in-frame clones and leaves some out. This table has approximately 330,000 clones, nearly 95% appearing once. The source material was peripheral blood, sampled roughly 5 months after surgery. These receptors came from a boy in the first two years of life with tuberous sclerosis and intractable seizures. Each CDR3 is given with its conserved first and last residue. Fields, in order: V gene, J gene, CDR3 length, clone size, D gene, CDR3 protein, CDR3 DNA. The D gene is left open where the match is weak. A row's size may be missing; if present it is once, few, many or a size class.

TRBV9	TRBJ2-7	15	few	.	CASSVQDWGPYEQYF	TGTGCCAGCAGCGTACAAGATTGGGGTCCCTACGAGCAGTACTTC
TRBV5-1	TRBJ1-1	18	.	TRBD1	CASSYVRQGESSNTEAFF	TGCGCCAGCAGCTACGTAAGACAGGGTGAGTCGTCGAACACTGAAGCTTTCTTT
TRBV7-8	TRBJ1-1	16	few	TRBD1	CASSLYRFSGTDEAFF	TGTGCCAGCAGCTTATACCGTTTTTCAGGGACAGACGAAGCTTTCTTT
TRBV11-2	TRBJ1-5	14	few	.	CASSLLGTYQPQHF	TGTGCCAGCAGCTTGCTTGGGACATATCAGCCCCAGCATTTT
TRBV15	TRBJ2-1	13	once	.	CATSRDPGNEQFF	TGTGCCACCAGCAGAGACCCGGGCAATGAGCAGTTCTTC
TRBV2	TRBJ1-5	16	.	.	CASSERGLNSNQPQHF	TGTGCCAGCAGTGAGCGGGGACTTAATAGCAATCAGCCCCAGCATTTT
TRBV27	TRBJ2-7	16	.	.	CASSPTTGTRYGEQYF	TGTGCCAGCAGCCCGACGACCGGGACTCGTTATGGGGAGCAGTACTTC
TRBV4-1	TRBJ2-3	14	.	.	CASSPLTITDTQYF	TGCGCCAGCAGCCCTCTTACCATCACAGATACGCAGTATTTT
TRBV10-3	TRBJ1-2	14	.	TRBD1	CAISESTGGYGYTF	TGTGCCATCAGTGAGTCGACAGGGGGCTATGGCTACACCTTC
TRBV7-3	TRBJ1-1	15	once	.	CASSLLRVRNTEAFF	TGTGCCAGCAGCTTACTCAGGGTCAGGAACACTGAAGCTTTCTTT
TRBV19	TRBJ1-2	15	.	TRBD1	CASSHRGGRGYGYTF	TGTGCCAGTAGCCATAGAGGGGGCCGGGGCTATGGCTACACCTTC
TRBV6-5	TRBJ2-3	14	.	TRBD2	CASRRSSGSDTQYF	TGTGCCAGCAGGCGCTCTAGCGGGAGCGATACGCAGTATTTT
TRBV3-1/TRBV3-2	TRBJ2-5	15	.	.	CASSQTGLPQETQYF	TGTGCCAGCAGCCAAACCGGACTACCTCAAGAGACCCAGTACTTC
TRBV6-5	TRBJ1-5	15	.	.	CARTDQEYSNQPQHF	TGTGCCAGAACCGATCAAGAATATAGCAATCAGCCCCAGCATTTT
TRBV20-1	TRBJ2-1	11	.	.	CSAAPYNEQFF	TGCAGTGCCGCACCCTACAATGAGCAGTTCTTC
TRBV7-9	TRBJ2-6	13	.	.	CASSSSGANVLTF	TGTGCCAGCAGCTCGAGTGGGGCCAACGTCCTGACTTTC
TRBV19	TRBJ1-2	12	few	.	CASSISGYGYTF	TGTGCCAGTAGTATAAGCGGGTATGGCTACACCTTC
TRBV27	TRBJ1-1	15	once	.	CASRSPGQGTTEAFF	TGTGCCAGCAGGAGCCCAGGGCAGGGTACCACTGAAGCTTTCTTT
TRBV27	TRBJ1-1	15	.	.	CASSSRVPMNTEAFF	TGTGCCAGCAGTTCCCGGGTACCTATGAACACTGAAGCTTTCTTT
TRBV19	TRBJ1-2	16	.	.	CASSALTVANIYGYTF	TGTGCCAGTAGCGCCTTGACCGTAGCCAACATCTATGGCTACACCTTC
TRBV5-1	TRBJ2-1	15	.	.	CASSLMINSYNEQFF	TGCGCCAGCAGCTTAATGATTAACTCCTACAATGAGCAGTTCTTC
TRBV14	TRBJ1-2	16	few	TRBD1	CASSLRTGRDDYGYTF	TGTGCCAGCAGCCTCCGGACAGGGAGGGACGACTATGGCTACACCTTC
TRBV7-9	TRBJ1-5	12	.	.	CASSLGDQPQHF	TGTGCCAGCAGCCTGGGAGATCAGCCCCAGCATTTT
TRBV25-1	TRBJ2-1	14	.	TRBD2	CASRRTSGNNEQFF	TGTGCCAGCAGACGGACTAGCGGTAACAATGAGCAGTTCTTC
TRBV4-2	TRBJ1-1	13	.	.	CASSKTKNTEAFF	TGTGCCAGCAGCAAGACAAAGAACACTGAAGCTTTCTTT
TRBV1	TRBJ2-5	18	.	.	CTSSQVSTSLAGEETQYF	TGCACCAGCAGCCAAGTCTCGACGTCCCTAGCGGGAGAAGAGACCCAGTACTTC
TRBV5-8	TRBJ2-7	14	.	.	CASNPLARGIEQYF	TGTGCCAGCAATCCCTTGGCCCGTGGTATCGAGCAGTACTTC
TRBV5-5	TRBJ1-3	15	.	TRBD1	CASSAAGTDGNTIYF	TGTGCCAGCAGCGCAGCCGGGACAGACGGAAACACCATATATTTT
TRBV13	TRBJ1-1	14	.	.	CASSNNRVNTEAFF	TGTGCCAGCAGCAACAACAGGGTGAACACTGAAGCTTTCTTT
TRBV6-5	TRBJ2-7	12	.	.	CASSNNNYEQYF	TGTGCCAGCAGTAACAACAACTACGAGCAGTACTTC
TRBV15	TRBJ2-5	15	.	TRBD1	CATSKVTGGSETQYF	TGTGCCACCAGCAAAGTAACAGGGGGCAGCGAGACCCAGTACTTC
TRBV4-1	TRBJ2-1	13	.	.	CASSHGSYNEQFF	TGCGCCAGCAGCCATGGGTCGTACAATGAGCAGTTCTTC
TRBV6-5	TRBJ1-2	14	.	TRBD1	CASSPRGTGPGYTF	TGTGCCAGCAGCCCGAGAGGGACAGGGCCTGGCTACACCTTC
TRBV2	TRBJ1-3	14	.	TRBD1	CASRRQGGGNTIYF	TGTGCCAGCAGGAGACAGGGAGGTGGAAACACCATATATTTT
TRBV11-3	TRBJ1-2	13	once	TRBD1	CASSRTGGLGYTF	TGTGCCAGCAGCCGGACAGGGGGCCTTGGCTACACCTTC
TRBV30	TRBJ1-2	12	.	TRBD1	CAWTGTAYGYTF	TGTGCCTGGACCGGGACAGCCTATGGCTACACCTTC
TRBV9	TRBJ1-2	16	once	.	CASSVGGREDNYGYTF	TGTGCCAGCAGCGTAGGTGGCAGGGAGGATAACTATGGCTACACCTTC
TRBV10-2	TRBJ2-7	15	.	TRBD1	CASSAPGQGSYEQYF	TGCGCCAGCAGTGCTCCGGGACAGGGCTCCTACGAGCAGTACTTC
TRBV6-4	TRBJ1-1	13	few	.	CASSDGGLTEAFF	TGTGCCAGCAGTGACGGAGGACTCACTGAAGCTTTCTTT
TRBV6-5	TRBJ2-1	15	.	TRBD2	CASRAGLAGGGKQFF	TGTGCCAGCAGGGCGGGACTAGCGGGGGGTGGGAAGCAGTTCTTC
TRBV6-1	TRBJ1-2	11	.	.	CASRTVSGYTF	TGTGCCAGCAGGACAGTCTCTGGCTACACCTTC